The present TCR beta chain was sequenced within a study of blood T cells in healthy people across ages. As regards this clonotype: Its antigen is undetermined.

Whole-study results and caveats: Long-lived and aged donors differed, with more naive CD4+ cells and higher diversity in the long-lived.

Together with a sample-barcoded 5' primer, a J-beta primer mix was included in a second PCR lasting about 6 to 12 cycles. Every cDNA was tagged by a template-switch adaptor with 12 random nucleotides. Via MiXCR, TCRdb re-called the 5' RACE reads, giving one row per CDR3 protein. Of around 1.5 million distinct CDR3 sequences detected, roughly a third appear once; the ten largest clones hold approximately 10%. Extraction yielded at least 5 micrograms of total RNA per sample. The TCR comes from a woman younger than 45 in good health. Sequences were obtained from blood.

Here the CDR3 reads CSARVADLGNYGYTF. CDR3 bases: TGCAGTGCTAGAGTGGCGGACCTTGGGAACTATGGCTACACCTTC. The chain employs TRBV20-1 and TRBJ1-2, with D unclear. The CDR3 length is 15 residues. V gave up 1 base and J gave up 2 bases, with 14 bases separating them. Germline loops: CDR1 DFQATT, CDR2 SNEGSKA (reference sequence).